This T cell receptor beta chain is drawn from a study of shared clonotypes between healthy human individuals. Trimming left V 5 bases short and J 5 bases short, with 9 bases between. CDR3 length equals 12 residues. Germline CDR1 and CDR2: MNHNS and SASEGT. Study outcomes and limitations: All-four-donor shared clonotypes had higher generation probabilities than non-shared clonotypes did.

For this clone: Its target is unknown.

Only in-frame clones appear in the TCRdb table, and some are missing; sequencing was by immunoSEQ multiplex PCR. The sample yields about 1,500,000 clones, roughly 97% seen once. The TCR comes from a man aged 25 to 40 in good health. The sequenced material came from naive CD4+ T cells sorted from blood. The subset was: CD45RA+ positively selected. The V gene is TRBV6-1, the J gene TRBJ2-5; no firm D call. CDR3 bases: TGTGCCAGCAGTAACGCGAGGGAGACCCAGTACTTC. Translating gives CASSNARETQYF.